The 21 T cell receptor beta chains given below trace back to one sample, sequenced in a study of control samples from healthy donors and cancer patients. Clones were sequenced by immunoSEQ multiplex PCR, and TCRdb holds only the in-frame ones, with some missing. The sample has 90,000 to 100,000 clones; about nine tenths are singletons. The sequenced sample was blood. Source of these receptors: a woman aged 18-29 years in good health.

For the CDR3, the DNA is TGCGCCAGCAGTGAATCCGGCACCGGGGAGCTGTTTTTT. It yields the protein CASSESGTGELFF. The rearrangement uses TRBV10-1 and TRBJ2-2, with D unclear. Looked up from germline, CDR1 is WNHNN and CDR2 is SYGVQD (reference sequence). V dropped 3 bases and J dropped 4 bases, with 6 bases sitting between them. The CDR3 length is 13 residues.

The chain carries TRBV6-5 and TRBJ2-7, with D possibly matching TRBD2 (6 bases). Between the trimmed V and J ends, which lost 6 bases and 0 bases, there was a span of 12 bases. The CDR3 loop spans 14 amino acids. Germline CDR1 is MNHEY and CDR2 is SVGAGI. DNA for the CDR3: TGTGCCAGCAGCCGGACGGGACTCTCCTACGAGCAGTACTTC. It is translated as CASSRTGLSYEQYF.

This chain connects TRBV27 to TRBJ1-6; TRBD1 might be the D (5 bases). The germline V gene encodes CDR1 MNHEY and CDR2 SMNVEV (reference sequence). The CDR3 is 14 amino acids. Between the trimmed V and J ends, which lost 3 bases and 12 bases, there was a span of 15 bases. CDR3 sequence (DNA): TGTGCCAGCAGTTTTGGAGGAGGGGAGGGACCCCTCCACTTT. Encoded protein: CASSFGGGEGPLHF.

The chain carries TRBV5-5 and TRBJ1-3; no clear D gene. V lost 0 bases and J lost 0, with 10 bases in between. Germline-derived CDR1 and CDR2 are SGHKS and YYEKEE (reference sequence). The CDR3 length is 16 residues. The CDR3 protein is CASSLEYFLSGNTIYF. The CDR3 DNA sequence: TGTGCCAGCAGCTTGGAGTACTTCCTCTCTGGAAACACCATATATTTT. Drawing the rest from reference TRBV5-5 and TRBJ1-3, the complete variable domain is DAGVTQSPTHLIKTRGQQVTLRCSPISGHKSVSWYQQVLGQGPQFIFQYYEKEERGRGNFPDRFSARQFPNYSSELNVNALLLGDSALYLCASSLEYFLSGNTIYFGEGSWLTVV.

V and J are TRBV27 and TRBJ2-5; 12 nucleotides line up with TRBD2. The CDR3 runs 20 residues. V lost 5 bases to trimming and J lost 2 bases; unmatched junction nucleotides: 18. Per germline, CDR1 MNHEY and CDR2 SMNVEV (reference sequence). The CDR3 DNA is TGTGCCAGCAGTCCCGGGTATTCGGCCCTGACTAGCGGGGGACAAGAGACCCAGTACTTC. Its translation is CASSPGYSALTSGGQETQYF.

The chain combines TRBV20-1 with TRBJ1-5; D is unresolved. Trimming pared 0 bases from V and 7 bases from J, leaving 4 bases between. CDR1 DFQATT and CDR2 SNEGSKA come from the germline V gene (reference sequence). The CDR3 has 11 amino acids. The DNA for the CDR3 is TGCAGTGCTAGAGAGGGACAGCCCCAGCATTTT. This gives the protein CSAREGQPQHF.

Note on this clone: Sequence at one end of the junction differs from germline and may be a read error. The chain's CDR3 is CASSLDFKLVRLIF. As DNA, the CDR3 is TGTGCCAGCAGTCTCGACTTTAAGTTGGTTAGATTGATCTTC. The rearrangement uses TRBV27 and TRBJ2-1; D not certain. Germline CDR1 MNHEY, CDR2 SMNVEV (reference sequence). The CDR3 has 14 residues.

V and J are TRBV5-8 and TRBJ2-3; 8 nucleotides line up with TRBD2. V lost 6 bases and J lost 3; bases outside the gene matches: 12. The CDR3 length is 16 residues. Germline values: CDR1 SGHTS, CDR2 YDEGEE. Here the CDR3 reads CASTLPGVAGTDTQYF. Here the CDR3 DNA reads TGTGCCAGCACCCTACCCGGTGTAGCGGGAACAGATACGCAGTATTTT.

This clone was recorded a few times. The J gene is TRBJ1-6, the V gene TRBV7-9; maybe TRBD1 (6 bases). The CDR3 runs 14 residues. Germline loops: CDR1 SEHNR, CDR2 FQNEAQ (reference sequence). The ends were cut back, 6 bases at V and 7 bases at J, with 13 bases in the middle. CDR3 sequence reads: CASSLNQGNSPLHF. CDR3 bases: TGTGCCAGCAGTCTGAATCAGGGGAATTCACCCCTCCACTTT.

The V gene is TRBV10-3, the J gene TRBJ2-7; D is unresolved. CDR1 and CDR2 from the germline V gene are ENHRY and SYGVKD. The V and J ends lost 0 bases and 0 bases respectively, with 3 bases between them. This CDR3 has 13 residues. CDR3 nucleotides: TGTGCCATCAGTGAGTCGAACTCCTACGAGCAGTACTTC. Its protein product is CAISESNSYEQYF.

This clone occurred once. The V gene is TRBV5-5, the J gene TRBJ1-2; 9 bases line up with TRBD1. The CDR3 runs to 18 residues. Losses at the gene ends were 0 bases for V and 4 bases for J; bases not matched to a gene: 13. Germline CDR1 is SGHKS and CDR2 is YYEKEE (reference sequence). The CDR3 region is CASSLVGKPGQGIYGYTF. DNA of the CDR3: TGTGCCAGCAGCTTGGTTGGGAAACCGGGACAGGGCATCTATGGCTACACCTTC.

The chain couples TRBV27 to TRBJ1-1; D call uncertain. Germline V CDR1 and CDR2: MNHEY, SMNVEV (reference sequence). The ends were cut back, 3 bases at V and 5 bases at J, with 4 bases in the middle. This CDR3 region has 11 residues. The CDR3 DNA is TGTGCCAGCAGTTTTGGGACTGAAGCTTTCTTT. Protein: CASSFGTEAFF.

V and J are TRBV5-1 and TRBJ2-2; tentative D call: TRBD1 (6 bases). The CDR3 sequence is 15 residues long. V was cut by 3 bases and J by 4 bases, with 13 bases left in between. CDR1 is SGHRS, CDR2 YFSETQ, per germline. The CDR3, as DNA: TGCGCCAGCAGCTCCGGGACACCCTTCACCGGGGAGCTGTTTTTT. This translates into CASSSGTPFTGELFF.

This chain links TRBV3-1 (or the pseudogene TRBV3-2) with TRBJ1-5; unclear D gene. The germline V and J ends were trimmed by 5 bases and 2 bases, with 7 bases remaining between them. The CDR3 length is 13 residues. Germline CDR1 and CDR2: LGHDT and YNNKEL (reference sequence). The CDR3 bases are TGTGCCAGCAGCGGTCCGGGCAATCAGCCCCAGCATTTT. Amino acids: CASSGPGNQPQHF.

J is TRBJ2-5 and V is TRBV6-6; either TRBD1 or TRBD2 may supply D (5 bases each). The V gene lost 7 bases and the J gene lost 1 base, with 19 bases spanning the gap. In germline, CDR1 is MNHNY, CDR2 SVGAGI (reference sequence). This CDR3 has 16 residues. The CDR3 protein is CASITGAGTAQETQYF. The DNA for the CDR3 is TGTGCCAGCATTACAGGAGCTGGGACGGCCCAAGAGACCCAGTACTTC.

This clone appeared a single time. The chain is built from TRBV19 and TRBJ2-1; D remains unclear. V gave up 6 bases and J gave up 7 bases, with 7 bases separating them. Germline V gene sequence: CDR1 LNHDA, CDR2 SQIVND (reference sequence). This CDR3 is 11 amino acids long. For the CDR3, the DNA is TGTGCCAGTAGCCCCGGAAATGAGCAGTTCTTC. Translating gives CASSPGNEQFF.

This chain connects TRBV10-1 to TRBJ1-1; no clear D gene. The CDR3 consists of 13 residues. The V gene lost 2 bases and the J gene lost 0 bases, with 4 bases spanning the gap. The germline gives CDR1 WNHNN, CDR2 SYGVQD (reference sequence). This chain's CDR3 is CASSEALNTEAFF. The CDR3 region has the DNA TGCGCCAGCAGTGAGGCCTTGAACACTGAAGCTTTCTTT.

J is TRBJ2-7 and V is TRBV18; 11 nucleotides match TRBD2. CDR3 length: 16 residues. Germline assignment: CDR1 KGHSH and CDR2 LQKENI. V trimming: 6 bases; J trimming: 0 bases; junction bases outside the gene matches: 7. CDR3 loop: CASSPVGTSGSYEQYF. The CDR3 DNA reads TGTGCCAGCTCCCCCGTGGGGACTAGCGGCTCCTACGAGCAGTACTTC.

This chain links TRBV24-1 with TRBJ2-2; D remains ambiguous. V was clipped by 2 bases and J by 4 bases, with 10 bases between them. The CDR3 length is 15 residues. Germline CDR1 KGHDR, CDR2 SFDVKD. CDR3 in DNA: TGTGCCACCAGTGATTCCAACACCGCCACCGGGGAGCTGTTTTTT. This encodes CATSDSNTATGELFF.

A single count supports this clone. The genes are TRBV10-1 and TRBJ1-6; D perhaps matches TRBD1 (6 bases). V was shortened by 3 bases and J by 9 bases, with 9 bases between the two germline ends. Germline V gene data show CDR1 as WNHNN and CDR2 as SYGVQD (reference sequence). CDR3 length equals 13 residues. The CDR3 bases are TGCGCCAGCAGTGACTACAGGGCTTCACCCCTCCACTTT. Translated: CASSDYRASPLHF.

A single count supports this clone. The chain combines TRBV13 with TRBJ1-2; 8 bases map to TRBD1. V trimming: 2 bases; J trimming: 4 bases; junction bases outside the gene matches: 12. The CDR3 has 17 amino acids. Germline CDR1 PRHDT, CDR2 FYEKMQ (reference sequence). The chain's CDR3 is CASSLMVAGGAVYGYTF. The CDR3 DNA reads as TGTGCCAGCAGCTTAATGGTTGCAGGGGGCGCAGTCTATGGCTACACCTTC.